This is a list of T cell receptor beta chains from one sample in a study of blood T cell repertoires in COVID-19. Profiled with immunoSEQ multiplex PCR; TCRdb holds only in-frame clones, not every one. The sample holds 250,000 to 300,000 clones; 87% are singletons and the top ten take 2% to 2.5%. The material sequenced was peripheral blood. The receptor set was obtained from a woman in her forties or fifties who had recovered from COVID-19. CDR3s include the opening cysteine and the closing phenylalanine or tryptophan. The D gene is left open where the match is weak. The size field is filled for only some rows; it gives once, few, many or a size class.

size: NA; J: TRBJ1-1; D: TRBD1; V: TRBV18; DNA: TGTGCCAGCTCACCACCGTGGGCAGGGGGATTGAACACTGAAGCTTTCTTT; CDR3: CASSPPWAGGLNTEAFF
size: NA; J: TRBJ2-2; D: NA; V: TRBV6-2/TRBV6-3; DNA: TGTGCCAGCAGCCTGAGTTATGGCGGGGAGCTGTTTTTT; CDR3: CASSLSYGGELFF
size: NA; J: TRBJ1-3; D: TRBD1; V: TRBV7-2; DNA: TGTGCCAGCAGCTACATGACAGGGAGGACTGGAAACACCATATATTTT; CDR3: CASSYMTGRTGNTIYF
size: NA; J: TRBJ2-3; D: TRBD2; V: TRBV30; DNA: TGTGCCTCCACCCCCCCCTGGGGGGGAGATACGCAGTATTTT; CDR3: CASTPPWGGDTQYF
size: NA; J: TRBJ2-7; D: TRBD2; V: TRBV7-6; DNA: TGTGCCAGCAGCTTAACGGCAAGAGAGCGGGAGCTTGGCGAGCAGTACTTC; CDR3: CASSLTARERELGEQYF
size: NA; J: TRBJ2-3; D: NA; V: TRBV7-9; DNA: TGTGCCAGCAGCCAAAGTGGACTTAGCACAGATACGCAGTATTTT; CDR3: CASSQSGLSTDTQYF
size: NA; J: TRBJ2-3; D: NA; V: TRBV5-6; DNA: TGTGCCAGCGGATCGGGAGACACAGATACGCAGTATTTT; CDR3: CASGSGDTDTQYF
size: NA; J: TRBJ2-3; D: NA; V: TRBV20-1; DNA: TGCAGTGCTAGTCCGAGAGTGGATACGCAGTATTTT; CDR3: CSASPRVDTQYF
size: NA; J: TRBJ2-4; D: NA; V: TRBV6-1; DNA: TGTGCCAGCAGTGACCCGGGACACCCGAGGGGAAACATTCAGTACTTC; CDR3: CASSDPGHPRGNIQYF
size: NA; J: TRBJ2-7; D: TRBD2; V: TRBV9; DNA: TGTGCCAGCAGCCCCTCGGAGGGACTAGGACAGTACGAGCAGTACTTC; CDR3: CASSPSEGLGQYEQYF
size: once; J: TRBJ1-5; D: NA; V: TRBV7-2; DNA: TGTGCCAGCAGCTCCCAGGCTACAGGTAATCAGCCCCAGCATTTT; CDR3: CASSSQATGNQPQHF
size: NA; J: TRBJ1-6; D: TRBD1; V: TRBV5-1; DNA: TGCGCCAGCACCTCGGGGACAGGGTATAATTCACCCCTCCACTTT; CDR3: CASTSGTGYNSPLHF
size: NA; J: TRBJ2-1; D: TRBD2; V: TRBV7-2; DNA: TGTGCCAGCAGACTAGGACTAGCGGGGCGCGTATACAATGAGCAGTTCTTC; CDR3: CASRLGLAGRVYNEQFF
size: NA; J: TRBJ1-3; D: NA; V: TRBV30; DNA: TGTGCCTGGAGTGTAGCCCCCGGGGGGAACACCATATATTTT; CDR3: CAWSVAPGGNTIYF
size: few; J: TRBJ1-2; D: TRBD1; V: TRBV27; DNA: TGTGCCAGCAGTTCAAGGACAGGGGCCTCTGGCTATGGCTACACCTTC; CDR3: CASSSRTGASGYGYTF
size: few; J: TRBJ1-1; D: TRBD1; V: TRBV4-3; DNA: TGCGCCAGCAGCCAAGATAGTCCAGGGGGAGACACTGAAGCTTTCTTT; CDR3: CASSQDSPGGDTEAFF
size: NA; J: TRBJ2-7; D: TRBD1; V: TRBV5-1; DNA: TGCGCCAGCAGCTTGGACGGTGGGACAGTCATATACGAGCAGTACTTC; CDR3: CASSLDGGTVIYEQYF
size: NA; J: TRBJ1-4; D: NA; V: TRBV11-1; DNA: TGTGCCAGCAGCTTAGCGATGACAGCAACTAATGAAAAACTGTTTTTT; CDR3: CASSLAMTATNEKLFF
size: NA; J: TRBJ1-1; D: NA; V: TRBV7-6; DNA: TGTGCCAGCAGCCTATCCACAGGGCCCACTGAAGCTTTCTTT; CDR3: CASSLSTGPTEAFF
size: NA; J: TRBJ2-3; D: NA; V: TRBV30; DNA: TGTGCCTGGACACGGGATTTGACTGATACGCAGTATTTT; CDR3: CAWTRDLTDTQYF
size: NA; J: TRBJ2-5; D: TRBD1; V: TRBV3-1/TRBV3-2; DNA: TGTGCCAGCAGCTTAGACAGGGCCCTCCAAGAGACCCAGTACTTC; CDR3: CASSLDRALQETQYF
size: NA; J: TRBJ2-3; D: NA; V: TRBV2; DNA: TGTGCCAGCAGTACACACACAGATACGCAGTATTTT; CDR3: CASSTHTDTQYF
size: NA; J: TRBJ1-2; D: NA; V: TRBV3-1/TRBV3-2; DNA: TGTGCCAGCAGCCAACAGACTCCGGGAGGCTACACCTTC; CDR3: CASSQQTPGGYTF
size: NA; J: TRBJ2-5; D: NA; V: TRBV13; DNA: TGTGCCAGCAGCCCCCCGGGGAAAGAGACCCAGTACTTC; CDR3: CASSPPGKETQYF
size: NA; J: TRBJ2-7; D: NA; V: TRBV7-6; DNA: TGTGCCAGCAGCCAATGGGGGGAAAACGAGCAGTACTTC; CDR3: CASSQWGENEQYF
size: NA; J: TRBJ1-2; D: NA; V: TRBV18; DNA: TGTGCCAGCTCACCAGGGGGCGGAGGCTACACCTTC; CDR3: CASSPGGGGYTF
size: NA; J: TRBJ1-3; D: NA; V: TRBV5-6; DNA: TGTGCCAGCAGCTCGTACTCCTCTGGAAACACCATATATTTT; CDR3: CASSSYSSGNTIYF
size: NA; J: TRBJ2-1; D: TRBD2; V: TRBV7-2; DNA: TGTGCCAGCAGCTTTGGACTAGCGGCCTACAATGAGCAGTTCTTC; CDR3: CASSFGLAAYNEQFF
size: NA; J: TRBJ1-2; D: NA; V: TRBV7-2; DNA: TGTGCCAGCAGCACGACCTCGGGGAGGCTGGCTGACTTCTATGGCTACACCTTC; CDR3: CASSTTSGRLADFYGYTF
size: NA; J: TRBJ2-7; D: TRBD2; V: TRBV27; DNA: TGTGCCAGCAGTACAACCCGAGGGACTAGCGGAAATTACGAGCAGTACTTC; CDR3: CASSTTRGTSGNYEQYF
size: NA; J: TRBJ1-1; D: NA; V: TRBV7-8; DNA: TGTGCCAGCAGCCCCCGGACAGCGAACACTGAAGCTTTCTTT; CDR3: CASSPRTANTEAFF
size: many; J: TRBJ1-6; D: TRBD1; V: TRBV9; DNA: TGTGCCAGCAGCGTTGCTGCCCGGGACAGGAATTCACCCCTCCACTTT; CDR3: CASSVAARDRNSPLHF
size: NA; J: TRBJ1-1; D: NA; V: TRBV4-2; DNA: TGTGCCAGCAGCCAAGGAGGGCAGCTTGAAGCTTTCTTT; CDR3: CASSQGGQLEAFF
size: NA; J: TRBJ1-6; D: NA; V: TRBV11-2; DNA: TGTGCCAGCAGCTTTACGCAGGAGGGGACACCCCTCCACTTT; CDR3: CASSFTQEGTPLHF
size: few; J: TRBJ1-1; D: NA; V: TRBV5-1; DNA: TGCGCCAGCAGCTTGGCGGCAGGGCAAACTGAAGCTTTCTTT; CDR3: CASSLAAGQTEAFF
size: NA; J: TRBJ2-3; D: TRBD1; V: TRBV7-9; DNA: TGTGCCAGCAGCCCGATACAGGGGGCGCGGACAGATACGCAGTATTTT; CDR3: CASSPIQGARTDTQYF
size: NA; J: TRBJ1-2; D: TRBD1; V: TRBV5-1; DNA: TGCGCCAGCAGCCGACTGGACAGGGTTGAGGGCTACACCTTC; CDR3: CASSRLDRVEGYTF
size: NA; J: TRBJ1-1; D: NA; V: TRBV4-1; DNA: TGCGCCAGCAGCCAAGAAGGGTACGGGGGCACTGAAGCTTTCTTT; CDR3: CASSQEGYGGTEAFF
size: NA; J: TRBJ2-5; D: TRBD1; V: TRBV9; DNA: TGTGCCAGCAGCATCCGGACAGGGGTGGGGGAGACCCAGTACTTC; CDR3: CASSIRTGVGETQYF
size: NA; J: TRBJ2-1; D: NA; V: TRBV7-3; DNA: TGTGCCAGCAGCTTAAACCCCCTCCTATCGGGAGTTCCCGGTGAGCAGTTCTTC; CDR3: CASSLNPLLSGVPGEQFF
size: NA; J: TRBJ1-2; D: NA; V: TRBV28; DNA: TGTGCCAGCAGCCAGGTTATGTATGGCTACACCTTC; CDR3: CASSQVMYGYTF
size: NA; J: TRBJ1-1; D: NA; V: TRBV28; DNA: TGTGCCAGCAGTTTATTGCGGTCTGAAGCTTTCTTT; CDR3: CASSLLRSEAFF
size: NA; J: TRBJ2-7; D: NA; V: TRBV2; DNA: TGTGCCAGCAGTCTAGAGGGTTACGAGCAGTACTTC; CDR3: CASSLEGYEQYF
size: NA; J: TRBJ2-5; D: TRBD2; V: TRBV10-3; DNA: TGTGCCATTCGGAGCGGGGGGTTTGAGACCCAGTACTTC; CDR3: CAIRSGGFETQYF
size: NA; J: TRBJ2-1; D: TRBD1; V: TRBV18; DNA: TGTGCCAGCTCACCCTTAGAACAGGGGAAACACAATGAGCAGTTCTTC; CDR3: CASSPLEQGKHNEQFF
size: NA; J: TRBJ2-7; D: NA; V: TRBV4-2; DNA: TGTGCCAGCAGCCAAGACAGGGGCTCCTACGAGCAGTACTTC; CDR3: CASSQDRGSYEQYF
size: NA; J: TRBJ1-2; D: TRBD1; V: TRBV19; DNA: TGTGCCAGTAGTAAGGGACAGGGTAACGATGGCTACACCTTC; CDR3: CASSKGQGNDGYTF